This T cell receptor (beta chain) was profiled in a study of blood T cells in healthy people across ages (dated by TCRdb to the mid-2010s). Concerning the study at large: Template switching captured roughly one uniquely barcoded TCR beta cDNA molecule per two T cells in model experiments. The study measured age-related changes in TCR beta repertoire diversity using deep sequencing normalized with unique cDNA molecular identifiers. Four age groups were formed from the donors: young (average roughly 15 years), middle-aged (approximately 40), aged (62) and long-lived (approximately 80). To avoid experimental bias, donors of different ages were randomly spread across the sequencing lanes. Using the same blood draw, the study looked at two additional independent replicas of 1 million unique cDNA reads for two donors, one aged 18 to 30 and the other aged 80 or older.

To note about this clonotype: The clone's antigen remains unknown. Base qualities are not at hand, and no much larger clone is one base apart.

Overall results and qualifications from the work: Compared with the aged group, the long-lived group had more naive CD4+ T cells, fewer expanded clones and increased TCR diversity, a pattern suggesting age selection. A strong correlation was found between observed TCR beta diversity and the percentage of naive T cells measured by flow cytometry. Conclusive comparison of naive and antigen-experienced compartments was prevented by the profiling of bulk unsorted PBMCs. Donor CMV infection status was unknown, potentially confounding age-related changes in expanded clonotypes. As age increased, observed TCR beta diversity per million T cells dropped in a roughly linear way, and a significant reduction was already evident by age about 40. Estimates of total diversity based on one million sequenced T cells were considered lower bounds and underestimates.

Donors were about 36 systemically healthy Caucasian individuals from Russia aged roughly 6 to 100 years. Around 9.7 milliliters of peripheral blood were collected from each donor into EDTA-treated Vacutainer tubes. PBMCs were isolated by Ficoll-Paque density-gradient centrifugation, with at least 7 million obtained per sample. Total RNA was extracted from PBMCs with Trizol reagent, with at least 6 micrograms obtained per sample. Naive CD45RAhigh/CD27high T cell percentages were measured by flow cytometry on a PBMC aliquot from every donor. The library was built by means of 5' RACE. Instrument on record: Illumina HiSeq 2500. The second PCR ran for roughly 6 to 11 cycles and used a J-beta primer mix along with a sample-barcoded 5' primer. Each TCR beta cDNA molecule received a unique molecular identifier from a template-switch 5' adaptor carrying 12 random nucleotides. Each sample yielded at least 3 million CDR3-containing paired-end reads. First-strand cDNA synthesis was performed from all RNA using the Mint cDNA synthesis kit, with priming by a TRBC-specific oligonucleotide. Following uracil-DNA glycosylase treatment, a first 18-cycle PCR with universal primers M1SS and BC2_uni_R was performed on all cDNA. The study's processing was this. Normalization of each sample was performed by random selection of 1 million high-quality reads, each carrying a distinct molecular identifier. Reads with shared molecular identifiers were discarded instead of being binned into consensus sequences. MiTCR, with a Q25 quality threshold and the strictest error-elimination algorithm, was used for CDR3 identification, clonotype clustering and error correction. A nonparametric unseen species model with Euler transformation was used to estimate lower-bound total TCR beta diversity. TCRdb reanalyzed the raw reads on its own, using fastp at Q25 for trimming and MiXCR for clone calling, and kept in-frame beta chains. Each entry merges the rows of one CDR3 protein and shows their most common DNA and genes. None of the V and J calls come from the authors' own analysis; TCRdb made them. The table for this sample lists 600,000 to 850,000 distinct CDR3 sequences; around 46% of them were counted only once. Around a fifth of the sample belongs to the ten largest clones.

V drops 5 bases and J drops 3 bases, leaving 8 bases in between. Spanning cysteine to phenylalanine, the CDR3 consists of 12 amino acids. Kept here is only the CDR3 DNA, which spans 36 bases and is read in frame from base 1. The origin of this receptor is a woman in her sixties in good health. Sequencing was performed on blood. The rearranged segments are TRBV12-3 or TRBV12-4 and TRBJ2-7; too little of a D gene remains to name it. The sequence in DNA is TGTGCCAGCAGTATTGTGAGCTACGAGCAGTACTTC. Its product reads: CASSIVSYEQYF.